Shown below are 5 T cell receptor beta chains from a single sample sequenced in a study of T cell responses to AZD1222 COVID-19 vaccine. Data came from immunoSEQ multiplex PCR; TCRdb stores just in-frame clones and leaves some out. The repertoire includes 120,000 or so clones, 92% of them detected once, and under 9% sits in the top ten. This material consisted of peripheral blood, taken 28 days after the second AZD1222 dose. The source of these receptors is an adult who received the AZD1222 COVID-19 vaccine.

The chain combines TRBV19 with TRBJ2-2, with D possibly matching TRBD1 (5 bases). This CDR3 comprises 13 residues. The V end was cut by 6 bases, the J end by 4 bases, with 9 bases between. Looked up from germline, CDR1 is LNHDA and CDR2 is SQIVND (reference sequence). CDR3 residues: CASRTDFTGELFF. CDR3 DNA: TGTGCCAGTAGGACAGATTTCACCGGGGAGCTGTTTTTT.

The chain carries TRBV11-3 and TRBJ2-5; D possibly matches TRBD1 or TRBD2 (6 bases each). CDR1 is SGHNT and CDR2 is YENEEA in the germline V gene. CDR3 size: 15 residues. V lost 0 bases and J 4 bases, leaving 12 bases between the germline ends. The chain's CDR3 is CASSLEPGAGETQYF. The CDR3 DNA reads as TGTGCCAGCAGCTTAGAGCCGGGGGCAGGAGAGACCCAGTACTTC.

The rearrangement uses TRBV29-1 and TRBJ2-7; 12 bases are shared with TRBD2. This CDR3 comprises 14 residues. Germline lookup yields CDR1 SQVTM and CDR2 ANQGSEA. With V trimmed by 6 bases and J by 6 bases, 9 bases remained unmatched. The CDR3 coding sequence is TGCAGCGTCCGGACTAGCGGGAATTACCCCGAGCAGTACTTC. The encoded protein is CSVRTSGNYPEQYF.

This clone was seen just once. The chain combines TRBV5-4 with TRBJ1-4, with 7 bases matching TRBD1. Per germline, CDR1 SGHNT and CDR2 YYREEE (reference sequence). CDR3 length: 16 residues. Unmatched junction bases numbered 15, after V lost 5 bases and J lost 8 bases. This CDR3 is CASSSRDTGVREKLFF. CDR3 in DNA: TGTGCCAGCAGTTCGAGGGACACAGGGGTCCGCGAAAAACTGTTTTTT.

The V call is TRBV24-1, the J call TRBJ2-5; 8 nucleotides align to TRBD1. The CDR3 spans 16 residues. Per the germline V gene, CDR1 is KGHDR and CDR2 is SFDVKD. With V trimmed by 3 bases and J by 4 bases, 9 bases remained unmatched. CDR3 region: CATSDEDRGQRETQYF. For the CDR3, the DNA is TGTGCCACCAGTGATGAAGACAGGGGACAGCGAGAGACCCAGTACTTC.